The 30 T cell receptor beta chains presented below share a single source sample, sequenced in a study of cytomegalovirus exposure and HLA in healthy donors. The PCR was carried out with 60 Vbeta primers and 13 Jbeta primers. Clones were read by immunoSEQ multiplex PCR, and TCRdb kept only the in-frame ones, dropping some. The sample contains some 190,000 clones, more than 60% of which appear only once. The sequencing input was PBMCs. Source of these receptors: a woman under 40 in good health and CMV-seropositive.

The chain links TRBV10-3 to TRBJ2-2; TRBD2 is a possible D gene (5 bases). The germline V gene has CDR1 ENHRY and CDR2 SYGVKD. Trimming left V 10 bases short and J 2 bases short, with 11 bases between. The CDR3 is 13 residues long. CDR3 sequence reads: CATSSSNTGELFF. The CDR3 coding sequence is TGTGCCACTTCTAGCTCCAACACCGGGGAGCTGTTTTTT.

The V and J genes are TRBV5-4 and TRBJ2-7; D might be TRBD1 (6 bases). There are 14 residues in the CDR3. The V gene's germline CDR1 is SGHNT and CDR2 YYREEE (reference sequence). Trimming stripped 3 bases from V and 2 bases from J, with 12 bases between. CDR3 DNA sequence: TGTGCCAGCAGCTCAGGTGACAGGCCCTACGAGCAGTACTTC. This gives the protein CASSSGDRPYEQYF.

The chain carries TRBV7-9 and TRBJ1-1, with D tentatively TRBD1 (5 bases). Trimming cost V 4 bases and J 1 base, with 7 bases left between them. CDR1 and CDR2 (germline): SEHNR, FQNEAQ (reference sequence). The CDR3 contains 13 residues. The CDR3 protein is CASSSGWNTEAFF. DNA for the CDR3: TGTGCCAGCAGCTCAGGGTGGAACACTGAAGCTTTCTTT.

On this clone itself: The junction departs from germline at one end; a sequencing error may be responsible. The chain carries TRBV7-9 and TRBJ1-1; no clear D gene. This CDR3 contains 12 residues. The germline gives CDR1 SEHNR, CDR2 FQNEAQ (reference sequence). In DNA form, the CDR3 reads TGTACCAGCAGCCCCACCGGGACTGAAGCTTTCTTT. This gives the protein CTSSPTGTEAFF.

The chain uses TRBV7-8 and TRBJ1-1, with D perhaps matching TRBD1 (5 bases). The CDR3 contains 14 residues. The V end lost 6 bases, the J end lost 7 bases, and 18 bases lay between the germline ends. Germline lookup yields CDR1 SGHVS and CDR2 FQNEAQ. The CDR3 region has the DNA TGTGCCAGCAGTGTTAGCGGGGCGCAAGGTGAAGCTTTCTTT. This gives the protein CASSVSGAQGEAFF.

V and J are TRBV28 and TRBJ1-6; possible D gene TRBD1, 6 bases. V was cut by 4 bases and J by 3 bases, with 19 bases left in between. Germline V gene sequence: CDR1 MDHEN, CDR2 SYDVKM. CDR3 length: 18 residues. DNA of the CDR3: TGTGCCAGCAGTTCCCTCCTATGGACAGAAGACTATAATTCACCCCTCCACTTT. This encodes CASSSLLWTEDYNSPLHF.

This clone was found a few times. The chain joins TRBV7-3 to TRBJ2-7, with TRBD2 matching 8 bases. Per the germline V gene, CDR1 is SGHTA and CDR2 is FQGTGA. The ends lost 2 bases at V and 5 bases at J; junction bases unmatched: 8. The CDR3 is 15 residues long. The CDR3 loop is CASSLVSGSRNEQYF. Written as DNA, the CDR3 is TGTGCCAGCAGCTTAGTGAGCGGGAGTAGGAACGAGCAGTACTTC.

The CDR3 sequence: CASSDSTYEQYF. The DNA of the CDR3 is TGTGCCAGCAGTGACAGTACCTACGAGCAGTACTTC. The genes are TRBV6-1 and TRBJ2-7; D ambiguous. V was clipped by 3 bases and J by 2 bases, with 5 bases between them. The CDR3 runs to 12 residues. CDR1 is MNHNS, CDR2 SASEGT, per germline.

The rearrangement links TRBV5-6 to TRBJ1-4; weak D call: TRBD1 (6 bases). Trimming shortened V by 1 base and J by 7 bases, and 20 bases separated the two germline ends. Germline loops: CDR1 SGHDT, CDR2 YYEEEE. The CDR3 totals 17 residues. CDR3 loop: CASSLFWGGRVVEKLFF. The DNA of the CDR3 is TGTGCCAGCAGCTTGTTTTGGGGGGGCCGAGTAGTTGAAAAACTGTTTTTT.

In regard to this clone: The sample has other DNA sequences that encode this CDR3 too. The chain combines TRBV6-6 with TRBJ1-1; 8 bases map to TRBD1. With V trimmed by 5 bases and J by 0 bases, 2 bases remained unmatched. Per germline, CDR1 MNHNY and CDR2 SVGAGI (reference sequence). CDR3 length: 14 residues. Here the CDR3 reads CASSKGQVNTEAFF. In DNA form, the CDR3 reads TGTGCCAGCAGTAAGGGACAGGTGAACACTGAAGCTTTCTTT.

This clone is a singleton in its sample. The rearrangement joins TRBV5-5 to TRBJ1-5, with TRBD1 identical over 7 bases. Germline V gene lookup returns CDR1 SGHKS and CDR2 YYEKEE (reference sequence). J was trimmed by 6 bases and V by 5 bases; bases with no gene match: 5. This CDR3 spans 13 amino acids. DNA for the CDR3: TGTGCCAGCAGTTGGACAGGTGGTCAGCCCCAGCATTTT. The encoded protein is CASSWTGGQPQHF.

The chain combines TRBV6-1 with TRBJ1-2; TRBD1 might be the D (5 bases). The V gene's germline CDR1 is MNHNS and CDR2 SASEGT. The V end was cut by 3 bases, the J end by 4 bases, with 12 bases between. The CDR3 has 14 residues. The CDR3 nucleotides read TGTGCCAGCAGTGATTTGGGGCAGCTCTATGGCTACACCTTC. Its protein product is CASSDLGQLYGYTF.

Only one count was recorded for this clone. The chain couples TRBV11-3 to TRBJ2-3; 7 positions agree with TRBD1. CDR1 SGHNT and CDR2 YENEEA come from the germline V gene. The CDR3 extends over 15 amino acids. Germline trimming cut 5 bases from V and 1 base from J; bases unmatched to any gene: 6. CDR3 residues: CASSPWTGGTDTQYF. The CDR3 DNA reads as TGTGCCAGCAGCCCGTGGACAGGCGGCACAGATACGCAGTATTTT.

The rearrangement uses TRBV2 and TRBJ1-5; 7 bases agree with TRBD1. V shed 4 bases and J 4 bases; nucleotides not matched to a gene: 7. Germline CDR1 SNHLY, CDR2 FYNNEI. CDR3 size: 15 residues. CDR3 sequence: CASSGRDRQNQPQHF. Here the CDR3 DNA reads TGTGCCAGCAGTGGGAGGGACAGACAGAATCAGCCCCAGCATTTT.

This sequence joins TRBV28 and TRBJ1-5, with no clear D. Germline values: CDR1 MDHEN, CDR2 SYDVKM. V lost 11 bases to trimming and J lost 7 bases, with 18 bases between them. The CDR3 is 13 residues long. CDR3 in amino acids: CAEGEAGRQPQHF. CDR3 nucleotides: TGTGCCGAGGGTGAAGCGGGGAGGCAGCCCCAGCATTTT.

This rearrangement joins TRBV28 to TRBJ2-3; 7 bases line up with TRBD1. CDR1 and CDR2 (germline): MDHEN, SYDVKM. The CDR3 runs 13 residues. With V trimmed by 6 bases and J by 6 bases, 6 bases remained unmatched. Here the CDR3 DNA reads TGTGCCAGCAGCGAACAGGGGAAGGATACGCAGTATTTT. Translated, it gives CASSEQGKDTQYF.

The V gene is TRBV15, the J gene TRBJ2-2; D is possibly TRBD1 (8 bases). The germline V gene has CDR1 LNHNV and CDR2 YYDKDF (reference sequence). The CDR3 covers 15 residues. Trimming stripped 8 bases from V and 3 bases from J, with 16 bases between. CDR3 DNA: TGTGCCACCCACAGGGGGGGAATTGACACCGGGGAGCTGTTTTTT. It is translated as CATHRGGIDTGELFF.

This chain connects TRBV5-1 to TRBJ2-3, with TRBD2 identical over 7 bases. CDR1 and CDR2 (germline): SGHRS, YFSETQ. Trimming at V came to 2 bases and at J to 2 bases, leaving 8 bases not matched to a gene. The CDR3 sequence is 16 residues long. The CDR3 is CASSLVGLGVTDTQYF. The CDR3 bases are TGCGCCAGCAGCTTAGTCGGACTAGGGGTCACAGATACGCAGTATTTT.

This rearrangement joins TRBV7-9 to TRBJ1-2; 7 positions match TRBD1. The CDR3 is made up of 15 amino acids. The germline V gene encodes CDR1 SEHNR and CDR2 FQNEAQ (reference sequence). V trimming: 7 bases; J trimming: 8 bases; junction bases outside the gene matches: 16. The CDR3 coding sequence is TGTGCCAGCACCCGACTCAAACCCGACAGGGTCGGCTACACCTTC. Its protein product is CASTRLKPDRVGYTF.

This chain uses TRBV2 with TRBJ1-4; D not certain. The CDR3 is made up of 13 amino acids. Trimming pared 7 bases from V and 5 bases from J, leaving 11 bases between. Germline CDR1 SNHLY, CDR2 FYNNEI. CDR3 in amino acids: CASIRDWNEKLFF. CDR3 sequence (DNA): TGTGCCAGCATTCGAGACTGGAATGAAAAACTGTTTTTT.

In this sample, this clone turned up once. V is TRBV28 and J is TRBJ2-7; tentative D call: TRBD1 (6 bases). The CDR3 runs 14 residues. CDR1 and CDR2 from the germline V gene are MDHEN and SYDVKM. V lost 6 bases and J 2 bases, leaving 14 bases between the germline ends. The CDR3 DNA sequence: TGTGCCAGCAGCGCCGGGACATATACCTACGAGCAGTACTTC. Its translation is CASSAGTYTYEQYF.

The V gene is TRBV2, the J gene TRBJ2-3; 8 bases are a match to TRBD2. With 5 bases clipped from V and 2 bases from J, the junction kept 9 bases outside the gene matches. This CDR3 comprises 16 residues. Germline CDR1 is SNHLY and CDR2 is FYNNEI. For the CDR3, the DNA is TGTGCCAGCAGTCGGAGCCTAGCGGGTGTCACAGATACGCAGTATTTT. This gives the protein CASSRSLAGVTDTQYF. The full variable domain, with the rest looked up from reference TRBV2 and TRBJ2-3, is EPEVTQTPSHQVTQMGQEVILRCVPISNHLYFYWYRQILGQKVEFLVSFYNNEISEKSEIFDDQFSVERPDGSNFTLKIRSTKLEDSAMYFCASSRSLAGVTDTQYFGPGTRLTVL.

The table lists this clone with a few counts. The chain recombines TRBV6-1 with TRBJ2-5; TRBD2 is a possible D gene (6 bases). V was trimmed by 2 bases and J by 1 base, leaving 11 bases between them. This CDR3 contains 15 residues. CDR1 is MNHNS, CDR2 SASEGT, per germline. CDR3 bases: TGTGCCAGCAGTGAAAGTTCCGGGGGCCAAGAGACCCAGTACTTC. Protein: CASSESSGGQETQYF.

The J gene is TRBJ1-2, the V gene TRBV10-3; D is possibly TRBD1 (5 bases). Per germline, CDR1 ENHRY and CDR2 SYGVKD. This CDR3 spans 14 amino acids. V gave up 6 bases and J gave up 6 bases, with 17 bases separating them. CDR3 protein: CAIRASGGDNGYTF. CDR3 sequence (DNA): TGTGCCATCAGGGCCTCCGGAGGGGATAATGGCTACACCTTC.

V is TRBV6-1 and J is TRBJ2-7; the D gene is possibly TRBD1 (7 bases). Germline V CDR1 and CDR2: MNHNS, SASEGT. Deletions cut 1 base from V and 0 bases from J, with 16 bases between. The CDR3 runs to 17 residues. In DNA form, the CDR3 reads TGTGCCAGCAGTGAAGGGGAGGCGGCAGGGGGCTCCTACGAGCAGTACTTC. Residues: CASSEGEAAGGSYEQYF.

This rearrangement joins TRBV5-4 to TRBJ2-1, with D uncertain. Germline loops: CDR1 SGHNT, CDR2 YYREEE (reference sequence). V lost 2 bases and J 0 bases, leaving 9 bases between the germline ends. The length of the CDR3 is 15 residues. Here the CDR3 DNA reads TGTGCCAGCAGCTTTGAGCTGTCCTCCTACAATGAGCAGTTCTTC. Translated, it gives CASSFELSSYNEQFF.

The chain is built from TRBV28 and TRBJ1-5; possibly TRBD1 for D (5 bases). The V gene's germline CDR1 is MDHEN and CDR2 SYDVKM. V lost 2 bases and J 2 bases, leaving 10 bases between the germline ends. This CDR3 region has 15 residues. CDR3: CASSLAGHGNQPQHF. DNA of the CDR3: TGTGCCAGCAGTTTAGCGGGGCATGGCAATCAGCCCCAGCATTTT.

DNA for the CDR3: TGTGCCAGCATTTTCCCCGGCACAGATACGCAGTATTTT. Encoded protein: CASIFPGTDTQYF. V usage is TRBV28 and J usage is TRBJ2-3; D remains ambiguous. Trimming removed 7 bases at V and 1 base at J, with 9 bases between. This CDR3 contains 13 residues. The germline V gene encodes CDR1 MDHEN and CDR2 SYDVKM.

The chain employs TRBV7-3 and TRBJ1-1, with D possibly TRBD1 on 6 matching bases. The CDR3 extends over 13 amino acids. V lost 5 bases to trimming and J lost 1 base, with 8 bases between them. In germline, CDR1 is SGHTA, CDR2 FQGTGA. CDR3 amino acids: CASSRQENTEAFF. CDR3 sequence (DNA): TGTGCCAGCAGCCGACAGGAGAACACTGAAGCTTTCTTT.

CDR3 amino acids: CASSPKDRGSGNTIYF. As DNA, the CDR3 is TGTGCCAGCAGCCCAAAAGACCGCGGGTCTGGAAACACCATATATTTT. The genes are TRBV7-9 and TRBJ1-3, with D uncertain. CDR1 is SEHNR, CDR2 FQNEAQ, per germline (reference sequence). Trimming pared 5 bases from V and 1 base from J, leaving 15 bases between. The CDR3 consists of 16 residues.